This TCR beta chain appears in the sequencing data of a study of identical twins. General study points: Clonotypes of the beta chain that were abundant in cord blood carried fewer insertions (memory repertoires showed none).

Each CDR3 protein gets one entry after TCRdb re-called the 5' RACE reads with MiXCR. The table records 450,000 or so distinct CDR3 sequences, 14% of them present only once. This clonotype has a handful of counts. Its specificity is unknown. The CDR3 extends over 15 amino acids. The V end lost 2 bases, the J end lost 3 bases, and 13 bases lay between the germline ends. These data were likewise used in another study, on yellow fever vaccine responses in identical twins.

The source material was CD4+ T cells sorted from blood. The rearrangement joins TRBV12-3 or TRBV12-4 to TRBJ2-5; no definite D call. This TCR came from a young woman in good health. The DNA for the CDR3 is TGTGCCAGCAGTTTAAGGACGGTGATGAAAGAGACCCAGTACTTC. This codes for CASSLRTVMKETQYF.